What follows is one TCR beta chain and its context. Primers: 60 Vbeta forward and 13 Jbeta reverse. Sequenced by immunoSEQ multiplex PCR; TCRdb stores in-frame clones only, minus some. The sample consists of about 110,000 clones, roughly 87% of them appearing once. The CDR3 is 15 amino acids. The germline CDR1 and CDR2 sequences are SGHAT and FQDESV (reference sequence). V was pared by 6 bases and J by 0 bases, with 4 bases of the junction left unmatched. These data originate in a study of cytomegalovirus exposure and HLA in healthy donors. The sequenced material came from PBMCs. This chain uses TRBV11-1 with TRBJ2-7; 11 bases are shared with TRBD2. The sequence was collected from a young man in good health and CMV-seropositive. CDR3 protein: CASSRLAGSSYEQYF. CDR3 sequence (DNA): TGTGCCAGCAGTCGACTAGCGGGGAGCTCCTACGAGCAGTACTTC.